The next 6 T cell receptor beta chains were all read from a single sample in a study of Ad26.COV2.S vaccination and SARS-CoV-2 variants. Sequenced by immunoSEQ multiplex PCR; TCRdb stores in-frame clones only, minus some. The sample records under 500,000 clones, about nine tenths being singletons. Treatment given: some 20 received Ad26.COV2.S at low or high dose, single or two shots; 5 received placebo; per-sample allocation not given. Following the first vaccine or placebo injection, samples were taken on day 63. Here the sequenced sample was peripheral blood, taken in a trial of Ad26.COV2.S vaccine versus placebo. The source is a person between 18 and 59 years old who received the Ad26.COV2.S COVID-19 vaccine or a placebo.

V is TRBV7-8 and J is TRBJ2-2, with D possibly being TRBD1 (5 bases). The V and J ends lost 3 bases and 6 bases respectively, with 8 bases between them. Per germline, CDR1 SGHVS and CDR2 FQNEAQ. This CDR3 has 13 residues. CDR3 sequence (DNA): TGTGCCAGCAGCTTGCAGGGTTCCGGGGAGCTGTTTTTT. Its protein is CASSLQGSGELFF.

The V and J genes are TRBV13 and TRBJ1-1; perhaps TRBD1 as D (5 bases). Germline values: CDR1 PRHDT, CDR2 FYEKMQ (reference sequence). The CDR3 has 14 residues. V shed 10 bases and J shed 6 bases, with 21 bases lying between them. The chain's CDR3 is CATLRGGDSAEAFF. The CDR3 nucleotides are TGTGCCACCCTCCGGGGGGGGGATAGCGCTGAAGCTTTCTTT.

The chain is built from TRBV11-3 and TRBJ1-4, with a possible D match to TRBD1 (5 bases). CDR1 SGHNT and CDR2 YENEEA come from the germline V gene. Deletions cut 1 base from V and 12 bases from J, with 12 bases between. CDR3 length equals 13 residues. This CDR3 reads CASSLGSWGELFF. In DNA form, the CDR3 reads TGTGCCAGCAGCTTAGGGTCCTGGGGGGAACTGTTTTTT.

The V gene is TRBV5-6, the J gene TRBJ2-5; D possibly matches TRBD1 or TRBD2 (5 bases each). Per germline, CDR1 SGHDT and CDR2 YYEEEE. Deletions cut 0 bases from V and 1 base from J, with 13 bases between. This CDR3 has 16 residues. CDR3 in amino acids: CASSLAGFGGQETQYF. DNA of the CDR3: TGTGCCAGCAGCTTGGCCGGGTTTGGGGGCCAAGAGACCCAGTACTTC.

This chain links TRBV3-1 (or the pseudogene TRBV3-2) with TRBJ1-2; 10 bases map to TRBD1. Germline V gene lookup returns CDR1 LGHDT and CDR2 YNNKEL (reference sequence). The length of the CDR3 is 14 residues. The trim removed 3 bases at V and 6 bases at J, leaving 4 bases unmatched. The CDR3 DNA reads as TGTGCCAGCAGCCACCGACAGGGGGCGCATGGCTACACCTTC. Protein product: CASSHRQGAHGYTF.

The J gene is TRBJ2-7, the V gene TRBV4-3; TRBD1 or TRBD2 may be the D gene (5 bases each). The CDR3 extends over 14 amino acids. V lost 4 bases and J 5 bases, leaving 15 bases between the germline ends. Germline-derived CDR1 and CDR2 are LGHNA and YSLEER. The CDR3 DNA reads as TGCGCCAGCAGCCTAAATGGGGGATCGCACGAGCAGTACTTC. Protein: CASSLNGGSHEQYF.